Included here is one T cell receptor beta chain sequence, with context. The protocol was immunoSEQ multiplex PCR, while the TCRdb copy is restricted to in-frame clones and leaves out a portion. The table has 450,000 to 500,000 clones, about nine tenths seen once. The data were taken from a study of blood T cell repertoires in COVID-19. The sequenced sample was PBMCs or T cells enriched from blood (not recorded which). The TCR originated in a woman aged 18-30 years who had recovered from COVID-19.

The CDR3 loop reads CASSLDGQFTDTQYF. In DNA, the CDR3 is TGTGCCAGCAGCCTAGATGGACAGTTCACAGATACGCAGTATTTT. The V gene is TRBV4-2, the J gene TRBJ2-3, with D perhaps TRBD1 (6 bases). Trimming shortened V by 4 bases and J by 2 bases, and 13 bases separated the two germline ends. The germline V gene encodes CDR1 LGHNA and CDR2 YNFKEQ. CDR3 size: 15 residues.